Many counts were recorded for the clone carrying this T cell receptor (beta chain). The target antigen is unknown. TCRbeta library preparation incorporated unique molecular identifiers. TCRdb reprocessed the PCR reads with MiXCR, giving one entry per CDR3 protein. The table shows some 80,000 distinct CDR3 sequences, with 15% to 20% occurring only once. V lost 6 bases and J lost 5; bases outside the gene matches: 6. This CDR3 contains 13 residues. Germline V gene data show CDR1 as MDHEN and CDR2 as SYDVKM. This sample is part of a study of T-cell reconstitution after alpha-beta-depleted transplantation in children. Findings of the study overall: Some patients showed high day-60 TCRbeta diversity, which derived from surviving recipient T cells and thymic progenitors. At around two months after transplant, the alpha-beta T cells were reportedly derived from several hundred expanded clones that came from non-depleted graft cells. T-cell numbers and diversity one year post-transplant derived largely from freshly generated T cells.

This clonotype originated in a male patient between 2 and 10 years old who had a stem cell transplant for acute lymphoblastic leukemia, so the T cells may come from the graft donor. The sequences come from PBMCs, mostly from graft donor cells, collected 360 days after TCRalphabeta/CD19-depleted stem cell transplant. The chain couples TRBV28 to TRBJ1-1; 7 positions match TRBD1. CDR3 coding DNA: TGTGCCAGCAGCCTACAGGGGTGGACTGAAGCTTTCTTT. Translated, it gives CASSLQGWTEAFF.